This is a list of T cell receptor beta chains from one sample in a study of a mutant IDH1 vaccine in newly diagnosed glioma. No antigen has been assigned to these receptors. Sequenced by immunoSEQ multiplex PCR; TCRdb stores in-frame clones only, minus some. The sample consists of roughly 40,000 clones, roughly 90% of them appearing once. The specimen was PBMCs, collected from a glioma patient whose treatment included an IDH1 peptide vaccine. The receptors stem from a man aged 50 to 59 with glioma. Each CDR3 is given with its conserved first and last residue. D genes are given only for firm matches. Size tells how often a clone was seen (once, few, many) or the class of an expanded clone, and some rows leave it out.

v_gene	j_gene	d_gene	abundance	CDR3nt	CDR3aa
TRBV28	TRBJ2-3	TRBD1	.	TGTGCCAGCAGTTTAGGGACAGGGGGATCTGATACGCAGTATTTT	CASSLGTGGSDTQYF
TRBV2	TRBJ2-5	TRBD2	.	TGTGCCAGCAGTGGGGGGGGTGTATTGTTTGAGACCCAGTACTTC	CASSGGGVLFETQYF
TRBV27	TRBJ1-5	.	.	TGTGCCAGCAGTTTTGATGGGACATTTTGGCAGCCCCAGCATTTT	CASSFDGTFWQPQHF
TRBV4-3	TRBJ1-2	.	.	TGCGCCAGCAGCCAAGTGTCCGGGTTTGGAAACTATGGCTACACCTTC	CASSQVSGFGNYGYTF
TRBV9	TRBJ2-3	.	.	TGTGCCAGCAGCGTAGGGGGTAGGGGTCAGGGGAATACGCAGTATTTT	CASSVGGRGQGNTQYF
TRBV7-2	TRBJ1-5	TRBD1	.	TGTGCCAGCAGCTTAGAGGGAGGGGGCGTGCCCCAGCATTTT	CASSLEGGGVPQHF
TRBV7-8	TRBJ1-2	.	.	TGTGCCAGCAGCTTAGTCGGGGGCAGCCGGGGTCCGTATGGCTACACCTTC	CASSLVGGSRGPYGYTF
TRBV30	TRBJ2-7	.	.	TGTGCCTGGAGTAGGACAGCAACCCATCCCCAGGGTGACGAGCAGTACTTC	CAWSRTATHPQGDEQYF
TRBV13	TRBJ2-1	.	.	TGTGCCAGCACCTACCCGGGGTACAATGAGCAGTTCTTC	CASTYPGYNEQFF
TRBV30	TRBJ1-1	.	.	TGTGCCTGGATTGGGGGGGCTGAAGCTTTCTTT	CAWIGGAEAFF
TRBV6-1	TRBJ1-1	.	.	TGTGCCAGCAATCGCTGGGCCACGGGGTACACTGAAGCTTTCTTT	CASNRWATGYTEAFF
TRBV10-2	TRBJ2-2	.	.	TGCGCCAGCAGTGCCGGACTTGTCTCCGGGGAGCTGTTTTTT	CASSAGLVSGELFF
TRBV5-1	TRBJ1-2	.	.	TGCGCCAGCAGCTTGGGGGCGGGTTATGGCTACACCTTC	CASSLGAGYGYTF
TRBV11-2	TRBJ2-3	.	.	TGTGCCAGCACCGCAAGCACAGATACGCAGTATTTT	CASTASTDTQYF
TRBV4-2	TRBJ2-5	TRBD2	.	TGTGCCAGCAGCCCCCTAAGACTAGCGGGTATCCAGTACTTC	CASSPLRLAGIQYF
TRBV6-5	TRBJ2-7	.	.	TGTGCCAGCAGTTACGGGGGCGAGCAGTACTTC	CASSYGGEQYF
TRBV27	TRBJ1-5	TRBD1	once	TGTGCCAGCAGGGAATCGACAGGGTTCCATCAGCCCCAGCATTTT	CASRESTGFHQPQHF
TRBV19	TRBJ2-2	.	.	TGTGCCAGTAAGGAGCTAGCGAACACCGGGGAGCTGTTTTTT	CASKELANTGELFF
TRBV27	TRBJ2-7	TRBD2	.	TGTGCCAGCAGTCCACCCCGACTAGCGGGACGTCACGAGCAGTACTTC	CASSPPRLAGRHEQYF
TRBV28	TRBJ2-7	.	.	TGTGCCAGCAGTTCCTACTCCTACGAGCAGTACTTC	CASSSYSYEQYF
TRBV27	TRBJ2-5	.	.	TGTGCCAGCAGTTTAAATGGGGAGACCCAGTACTTC	CASSLNGETQYF
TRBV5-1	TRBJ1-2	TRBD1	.	TGCGCCAGCAGCGAGAACAGGGGGCTGGACTATGGCTACACCTTC	CASSENRGLDYGYTF
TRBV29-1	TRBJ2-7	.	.	TGCAGCGTCTCGGGACTCCGAAGCTCCTACGAGCAGTACTTC	CSVSGLRSSYEQYF
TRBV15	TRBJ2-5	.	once	TGTGCCACCAGCAGAGTTCGGTCGGTACAAGAGACCCAGTACTTC	CATSRVRSVQETQYF
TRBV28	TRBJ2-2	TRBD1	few	TGTGCCAGCAGAATGGCGGGACGGACAGGGGTGTTTGGCGGGGAGCTGTTTTTT	CASRMAGRTGVFGGELFF
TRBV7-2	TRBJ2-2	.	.	TGTGCCAGCAGCGCATCCAACCGGGAGCTGTTTTTT	CASSASNRELFF
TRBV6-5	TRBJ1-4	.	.	TGTGCCAGCAAGAAACCCGGGACGGTGGAAAAACTGTTTTTT	CASKKPGTVEKLFF
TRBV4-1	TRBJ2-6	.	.	TGCGCCAGCAGCCAAGTTCACGGCGCATCTGGGGCCAACGTCCTGACTTTC	CASSQVHGASGANVLTF
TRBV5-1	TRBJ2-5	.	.	TGCGCCAGCAGCTCCAGCCCCGGGTTGCAAGAGACCCAGTACTTC	CASSSSPGLQETQYF
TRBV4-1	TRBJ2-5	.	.	TGCGCCAGCAGCCAACCCGGGACCCAAGAGACCCAGTACTTC	CASSQPGTQETQYF
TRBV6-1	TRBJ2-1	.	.	TGTGCCAGCAGTGCCCGACAGTTCTCCTACAATGAGCAGTTCTTC	CASSARQFSYNEQFF
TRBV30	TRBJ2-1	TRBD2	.	TGTGCCCTAAACCGACTAGCGGGGGGCTATGAGCAGTTCTTC	CALNRLAGGYEQFF
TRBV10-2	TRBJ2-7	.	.	TGCGCCAGCAGTGATGGGCGGCCCTACGAGCAGTACTTC	CASSDGRPYEQYF
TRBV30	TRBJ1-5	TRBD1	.	TGTGCCTGGAGCCCACAGGGGAATCAGCCCCAGCATTTT	CAWSPQGNQPQHF
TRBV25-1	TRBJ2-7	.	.	TGTGCCAGCAGTAAGGACAGCTACGAGCAGTACTTC	CASSKDSYEQYF
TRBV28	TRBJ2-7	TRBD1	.	TGTGCCAGCAGTATACAGGGGGCGGGGTACGAGCAGTACTTC	CASSIQGAGYEQYF
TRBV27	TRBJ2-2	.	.	TGTGCCAGCAGTTTTGGAAACACCGGGGAGCTGTTTTTT	CASSFGNTGELFF
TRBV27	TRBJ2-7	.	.	TGTGCCAGCAGTGGAGCCTACGAGCAGTACTTC	CASSGAYEQYF
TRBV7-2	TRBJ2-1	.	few	TGTGCCAGCAGCCGAGGGGGGGCGGGAAACAATGAGCAGTTCTTC	CASSRGGAGNNEQFF
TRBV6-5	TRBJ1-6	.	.	TGTGCCAGCAGTTACATCCGGGTTCTGAAGAATTCACCCCTCCACTTT	CASSYIRVLKNSPLHF
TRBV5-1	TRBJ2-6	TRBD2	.	TGCGCCAGCAGCTTGGGGGCTAGCGGGACCGGGGCCAACGTCCTGACTTTC	CASSLGASGTGANVLTF
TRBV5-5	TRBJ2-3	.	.	TGTGCCAGCAGCTTGGAAGATCTAACAGGGTTGCGCCCAGATACGCAGTATTTT	CASSLEDLTGLRPDTQYF
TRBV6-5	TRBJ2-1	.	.	TGTGCCAGCAGTTACTCGCACGGTAATGAGCAGTTCTTC	CASSYSHGNEQFF
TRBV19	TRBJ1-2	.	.	TGTGCCAGTAGTATAAATGAGCGCGGCTACACCTTC	CASSINERGYTF
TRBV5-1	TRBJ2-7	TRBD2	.	TGCGCCAGCAGCTGGCGAGGGATGGATGCGGGGGTTTTCTCCTACGAGCAGTACTTC	CASSWRGMDAGVFSYEQYF